The 15 T cell receptor beta chains reported below all come from one sample, sequenced in a study of cytomegalovirus exposure and HLA in healthy donors. It was with 60 Vbeta and 13 Jbeta primers that the PCR ran. The repertoire was sequenced with immunoSEQ multiplex PCR; TCRdb's copy has only in-frame clones and lacks some. The repertoire holds nearly 110,000 clones, with around 75% as singletons. The sample comprised PBMCs. These receptors all come from a male donor in good health and CMV-seropositive.

The V call is TRBV27, the J call TRBJ2-7, with D perhaps TRBD1 (5 bases). Germline V gene data show CDR1 as MNHEY and CDR2 as SMNVEV (reference sequence). The CDR3 consists of 16 residues. V was shortened by 3 bases and J by 0 bases, with 15 bases between the two germline ends. As DNA, the CDR3 is TGTGCCAGCAGTTTGGGCCCCGGGCAGGGCTCCTACGAGCAGTACTTC. Translated, it gives CASSLGPGQGSYEQYF.

The chain employs TRBV7-3 and TRBJ2-2, with 7 nucleotides matching TRBD1. The CDR3 is made up of 17 amino acids. J gave up 4 bases and V 6 bases, and 14 bases lay outside the gene matches. Germline assignment: CDR1 SGHTA and CDR2 FQGTGA. The CDR3 nucleotides read TGTGCCAGCAGAGCGCCAACTGGGACAGCAATCACCGGGGAGCTGTTTTTT. It specifies CASRAPTGTAITGELFF.

The rearrangement joins TRBV27 to TRBJ2-2, with TRBD2 matching over 16 bases. The trim removed 5 bases at V and 4 bases at J, leaving 4 bases unmatched. The CDR3 contains 17 residues. Germline assignment: CDR1 MNHEY and CDR2 SMNVEV (reference sequence). The chain's CDR3 is CASSVGLAGGVTGELFF. In nucleotides, the CDR3 is TGTGCCAGCAGTGTGGGACTAGCGGGGGGGGTCACCGGGGAGCTGTTTTTT.

This clone was counted only a few times. The V and J genes are TRBV19 and TRBJ2-7; D might be TRBD2 (5 bases). The CDR3 is made up of 11 amino acids. V lost 3 bases and J 7 bases, leaving 7 bases between the germline ends. Germline CDR1 reads LNHDA; CDR2 reads SQIVND (reference sequence). Here the CDR3 reads CASSIRGEQYF. The CDR3 DNA follows: TGTGCCAGTAGTATCCGCGGGGAGCAGTACTTC.

V usage is TRBV5-8 and J usage is TRBJ2-1, with TRBD2 identical over 8 bases. The CDR3 runs to 14 residues. Trimming at V came to 4 bases and at J to 4 bases, leaving 4 bases not matched to a gene. The germline V gene encodes CDR1 SGHTS and CDR2 YDEGEE. The CDR3 spells CASSGGGSYNEQFF. The DNA of the CDR3 is TGTGCCAGCAGCGGCGGGGGGTCGTACAATGAGCAGTTCTTC.

This rearrangement joins TRBV11-2 to TRBJ1-5; a weak D match, TRBD1 (6 bases). The CDR3 contains 13 residues. V gave up 5 bases and J gave up 1 base, with 6 bases separating them. Per the germline V gene, CDR1 is SGHAT and CDR2 is FQNNGV. CDR3 sequence (DNA): TGTGCCAGCAGCGGACAGAGCAATCAGCCCCAGCATTTT. Residues: CASSGQSNQPQHF.

The rearrangement uses TRBV7-9 and TRBJ2-7, with 7 bases lining up with TRBD1. Germline CDR1 SEHNR, CDR2 FQNEAQ (reference sequence). The length of the CDR3 is 16 residues. Trimming at V came to 1 base and at J to 5 bases, leaving 11 bases not matched to a gene. Here the CDR3 reads CASSLGGRGPLDEQYF. CDR3 nucleotides: TGTGCCAGCAGCTTAGGGGGTAGGGGGCCGTTAGACGAGCAGTACTTC.

The rearrangement joins TRBV15 to TRBJ2-2; TRBD1 agrees at 9 bases. V gave up 6 bases and J gave up 7 bases; unmatched junction bases: 6. The CDR3 covers 14 residues. Germline values: CDR1 LNHNV, CDR2 YYDKDF (reference sequence). The CDR3 reads CATRRDRVLGELFF. The CDR3 nucleotides read TGTGCCACCAGGCGGGACAGGGTTCTCGGGGAGCTGTTTTTT.

The rearrangement uses TRBV19 and TRBJ2-7, with a tentative D call TRBD2 (7 bases). Trimming removed 5 bases at V and 3 bases at J, with 14 bases between. The length of the CDR3 is 14 residues. CDR1 is LNHDA and CDR2 is SQIVND in the germline V gene (reference sequence). CDR3 nucleotides: TGTGCCAGTAGTGCCCGGGGGGCAGGCTACGAGCAGTACTTC. Translation gives CASSARGAGYEQYF.

The chain combines TRBV14 with TRBJ2-7; 7 bases align to TRBD1. This CDR3 contains 14 residues. Germline CDR1 SGHDN, CDR2 FVKESK. With V trimmed by 1 base and J by 5 bases, 5 bases remained unmatched. CDR3 residues: CASSQVGTVDEQYF. The CDR3 DNA is TGTGCCAGCAGCCAAGTGGGGACAGTCGACGAGCAGTACTTC.

The chain combines TRBV7-9 with TRBJ1-3; 9 nucleotides line up with TRBD1. The CDR3 has 17 amino acids. Trimming at V came to 5 bases and at J to 1 base, leaving 9 bases not matched to a gene. Germline-derived CDR1 and CDR2 are SEHNR and FQNEAQ (reference sequence). Here the CDR3 reads CASSRTAGTGSGNTIYF. In nucleotides, the CDR3 is TGTGCCAGCAGCCGAACAGCCGGGACAGGGTCTGGAAACACCATATATTTT.

The chain is built from TRBV18 and TRBJ1-3; possibly TRBD1 for D (5 bases). CDR3 length: 16 amino acids. From germline, CDR1 is KGHSH and CDR2 LQKENI. V was clipped by 4 bases and J by 0 bases, with 13 bases between them. CDR3 DNA: TGTGCCAGCTCACTGACAGTCCAGTACTCTGGAAACACCATATATTTT. Protein: CASSLTVQYSGNTIYF.

The V call is TRBV7-2, the J call TRBJ1-3; a possible D gene is TRBD1 (5 bases). The CDR3 loop spans 14 amino acids. Germline CDR1 is SGHTA and CDR2 is FQGNSA. With 4 bases removed from V and 3 bases from J, the gap between germline ends came to 10 bases. CDR3 sequence reads: CASSSDSYGNTIYF. In DNA form, the CDR3 reads TGTGCCAGCAGCTCAGACAGTTATGGAAACACCATATATTTT.

CDR3 DNA: TGCAGCGTTGATGGGACACAAGAAGGGACTGAAGCTTTCTTT. This sequence encodes CSVDGTQEGTEAFF. This chain joins TRBV29-1 and TRBJ1-1; weak D call: TRBD1 (6 bases). Trimming cost V 3 bases and J 5 bases, with 16 bases left between them. There are 14 residues in the CDR3. Germline V gene lookup returns CDR1 SQVTM and CDR2 ANQGSEA.

Only a few counts were recorded for this clone. V is TRBV28 and J is TRBJ1-5, with unresolved D. The CDR3 covers 15 residues. Trimming cost V 4 bases and J 7 bases, with 17 bases left between them. CDR1 MDHEN and CDR2 SYDVKM come from the germline V gene. CDR3 coding DNA: TGTGCCAGCAGTTCCCTCCCGGGGTCGATCCAGCCCCAGCATTTT. Protein: CASSSLPGSIQPQHF.